This is a list of T cell receptor beta chains from one sample in a study of T cell responses to AZD1222 COVID-19 vaccine. Clones were sequenced by immunoSEQ multiplex PCR, and TCRdb holds only the in-frame ones, with some missing. The sample records some 130,000 clones, approximately 90% being singletons. Sample: peripheral blood, taken on day 0 of AZD1222 vaccination. The receptors stem from an adult in good health. Each CDR3 is given with its conserved first and last residue. Fields, in order: CDR3 length, V gene, CDR3 protein.

cdr3_length: 10; v_call: TRBV28; cdr3_aa: CASSRYGYTF
cdr3_length: 16; v_call: TRBV7-8; cdr3_aa: CASSPWTGGDNYGYTF
cdr3_length: 14; v_call: TRBV6-5; cdr3_aa: CASSYEGSHQPQHF
cdr3_length: 15; v_call: TRBV3-1/TRBV3-2; cdr3_aa: CASSQGTGLYGEQYF
cdr3_length: 16; v_call: TRBV7-3; cdr3_aa: CASSLVFPSGVETQYF
cdr3_length: 14; v_call: TRBV27; cdr3_aa: CASSSFGTLQPQHF
cdr3_length: 14; v_call: TRBV10-2; cdr3_aa: CASSDVHGGTEAFF
cdr3_length: 13; v_call: TRBV29-1; cdr3_aa: CSVEGQVNTEAFF
cdr3_length: 15; v_call: TRBV6-5; cdr3_aa: CASRGEGPDNYGYTF
cdr3_length: 14; v_call: TRBV6-6; cdr3_aa: CASSYRKLTGELFF
cdr3_length: 15; v_call: TRBV6-2/TRBV6-3; cdr3_aa: CASSYFPTGTTEAFF
cdr3_length: 12; v_call: TRBV12-3/TRBV12-4; cdr3_aa: CASNLGGTEAFF
cdr3_length: 14; v_call: TRBV18; cdr3_aa: CASSPPADRYKLFF
cdr3_length: 16; v_call: TRBV11-3; cdr3_aa: CASSLVARGVYNEQFF
cdr3_length: 17; v_call: TRBV6-1; cdr3_aa: CASSEALRLARTYEQYF
cdr3_length: 21; v_call: TRBV4-3; cdr3_aa: CASSQEASVGTGGLTNEKLFF
cdr3_length: 13; v_call: TRBV29-1; cdr3_aa: CSVEEGLNSPLHF
cdr3_length: 17; v_call: TRBV4-2; cdr3_aa: CASSQTPGQGATSPLHF
cdr3_length: 15; v_call: TRBV6-5; cdr3_aa: CASSYRGGTYNEQFF
cdr3_length: 15; v_call: TRBV6-6; cdr3_aa: CASSSTGQGNEKLFF
cdr3_length: 14; v_call: TRBV19; cdr3_aa: CASSTQTGSETQYF
cdr3_length: 14; v_call: TRBV18; cdr3_aa: CASSPETSSYEQYF
cdr3_length: 14; v_call: TRBV19; cdr3_aa: CASSMERQLYGYTF
cdr3_length: 16; v_call: TRBV11-2; cdr3_aa: CASSQIGDRGIYGYTF
cdr3_length: 15; v_call: TRBV5-1; cdr3_aa: CASSFGVFDTEELFF
cdr3_length: 14; v_call: TRBV28; cdr3_aa: CASSFPSGARRYTF
cdr3_length: 17; v_call: TRBV14; cdr3_aa: CASSPFFSGQNSYEQYF
cdr3_length: 15; v_call: TRBV9; cdr3_aa: CASSVAPGGLYEQYF
cdr3_length: 13; v_call: TRBV6-5; cdr3_aa: CASMAGELYGYTF
cdr3_length: 17; v_call: TRBV28; cdr3_aa: CASSLSGGPISTYTQYF
cdr3_length: 13; v_call: TRBV27; cdr3_aa: CASSTAGSPPLHF
cdr3_length: 16; v_call: TRBV9; cdr3_aa: CASSVGDGGYTYEQYF
cdr3_length: 16; v_call: TRBV9; cdr3_aa: CASSADRGATNEKLFF
cdr3_length: 15; v_call: TRBV10-1; cdr3_aa: CASGPTGSGGYEQYF
cdr3_length: 16; v_call: TRBV11-1; cdr3_aa: CASRPIAGVTTGELFF
cdr3_length: 16; v_call: TRBV27; cdr3_aa: CASSSRTGAKHYGYTF
cdr3_length: 13; v_call: TRBV28; cdr3_aa: CANRDPNTGELFF
cdr3_length: 13; v_call: TRBV5-1; cdr3_aa: CASSPGQEAPYTF
cdr3_length: 16; v_call: TRBV3-1/TRBV3-2; cdr3_aa: CASSQAAGFSYNEQFF
cdr3_length: 15; v_call: TRBV6-5; cdr3_aa: CASSYSGLINEKLFF
cdr3_length: 12; v_call: TRBV3-1/TRBV3-2; cdr3_aa: CASSQDTYEQYF
cdr3_length: 12; v_call: TRBV2; cdr3_aa: CASSTSLDTQYF
cdr3_length: 15; v_call: TRBV7-9; cdr3_aa: CASSLDGKLNYGYTF
cdr3_length: 16; v_call: TRBV18; cdr3_aa: CASSPIRQGTGNTIYF
cdr3_length: 14; v_call: TRBV19; cdr3_aa: CASSMRQGGMALHF
cdr3_length: 15; v_call: TRBV7-9; cdr3_aa: CASSSKQGAIYEQYF
cdr3_length: 16; v_call: TRBV5-1; cdr3_aa: CASSLAAAGAGEKLFF
cdr3_length: 15; v_call: TRBV27; cdr3_aa: CASSLYRYSNQPQHF
cdr3_length: 19; v_call: TRBV4-1; cdr3_aa: CASSQGILYRGPTKDTQYF
cdr3_length: 14; v_call: TRBV11-2; cdr3_aa: CASSPLRGGNTIYF
cdr3_length: 12; v_call: TRBV11-3; cdr3_aa: CASSFGMDTQYF
cdr3_length: 14; v_call: TRBV3-1/TRBV3-2; cdr3_aa: CASSQRDSYQPQHF
cdr3_length: 13; v_call: TRBV15; cdr3_aa: CATSRGAGDGYTF